This T cell receptor beta chain was sequenced for a study of T cell responses to AZD1222 COVID-19 vaccine. A remark on this clone: Its cognate antigen is unknown.

Measured with immunoSEQ multiplex PCR; TCRdb has only the in-frame clones, and not every one. The repertoire holds 150,000 to 200,000 clones, 85% to 95% seen once, with around 0.97% in the top ten. Findings and limits, study-wide: Only five to seven individuals given AZD1222 were seropositive at baseline. The study sampled repertoires only after the peak T cell response. Nearly half of spike-specific TCRs reportedly go after variant regions that carry no mutations. Clonal diversity was possibly underestimated, and white British individuals and females predominated among donors.

The V segment lost 5 bases and the J segment 10 bases; nucleotides outside the gene matches: 11. The germline V gene has CDR1 SGHTA and CDR2 FQGNSA. CDR3 length: 14 amino acids. The material sequenced was peripheral blood, taken 28 days after the second dose of the MenACWY control vaccine. This TCR was sampled from an adult who received the MenACWY meningococcal vaccine as a control. The V and J genes are TRBV7-2 and TRBJ2-3; 8 bases map to TRBD2. For the CDR3, the DNA is TGTGCCAGCAGCCTGACTAGCGTGGTACAGGCGCAGTATTTT. This encodes CASSLTSVVQAQYF.